The 26 T cell receptor beta chains given below trace back to one sample, sequenced in a study of cytomegalovirus exposure and HLA in healthy donors. Amplification used 60 Vbeta primers and 13 Jbeta primers. Profiled with immunoSEQ multiplex PCR; TCRdb holds only in-frame clones, not every one. The sample consists of tens of thousands of clones, roughly three quarters of them appearing once. What was sequenced was PBMCs. The source of these receptors is a woman in her thirties or forties in good health and CMV-seropositive.

As regards this clone: A read error may account for a junction end that differs from germline. V usage is TRBV2 and J usage is TRBJ2-7, with a possible D match to TRBD1 (6 bases). The CDR3 extends over 16 amino acids. The germline V gene has CDR1 SNHLY and CDR2 FYNNEI. For the CDR3, the DNA is TGTGCCAGCAGTGAATTAGTATGGGGGCGCCTTACTCTTTCGCACTTC. Translation gives CASSELVWGRLTLSHF.

The J gene is TRBJ2-7, the V gene TRBV29-1, with a possible D match to TRBD1 (6 bases). Germline V gene lookup returns CDR1 SQVTM and CDR2 ANQGSEA. V was pared by 4 bases and J by 0 bases, with 10 bases between. This CDR3 is 13 amino acids long. In DNA, the CDR3 is TGCAGCGTTGGACAGGCGACCTCCTACGAGCAGTACTTC. This gives the protein CSVGQATSYEQYF.

The V call is TRBV5-6, the J call TRBJ2-7; D gene unclear. Trimming shortened V by 2 bases and J by 0 bases, and 15 bases separated the two germline ends. The CDR3 extends over 16 amino acids. Germline lookup yields CDR1 SGHDT and CDR2 YYEEEE. The CDR3 here is CASSFWATTLSYEQYF. The CDR3 DNA sequence: TGTGCCAGCAGCTTTTGGGCGACCACTCTCTCCTACGAGCAGTACTTC.

This clone was counted once. V is TRBV30 and J is TRBJ1-2; 8 positions match TRBD1. The CDR3 consists of 13 residues. Germline V gene lookup returns CDR1 GTSNPN and CDR2 SVGIG (reference sequence). V gave up 3 bases and J gave up 8 bases; unmatched junction bases: 8. The DNA of the CDR3 is TGTGCCTGGAGCCCGGACAGGGACGGCGGCTACACCTTC. Amino acid sequence: CAWSPDRDGGYTF.

The chain links TRBV29-1 to TRBJ2-1; D is unresolved. Germline V lookup: CDR1 SQVTM, CDR2 ANQGSEA. Deletions cut 4 bases from V and 7 bases from J, with 8 bases between. The CDR3 extends over 11 amino acids. The CDR3 DNA follows: TGCAGCGTTGCCGTCGGGAATGAGCAGTTCTTC. Translating it yields CSVAVGNEQFF.

The chain carries TRBV9 and TRBJ2-7, with D tentatively TRBD2 (5 bases). The CDR3 is 13 amino acids. The ends were cut back, 4 bases at V and 0 bases at J, with 8 bases in the middle. Germline V gene data show CDR1 as SGDLS and CDR2 as YYNGEE. CDR3 amino acids: CASSRGNSYEQYF. In DNA, the CDR3 is TGTGCCAGCAGCCGGGGAAACTCCTACGAGCAGTACTTC.

The V and J genes are TRBV4-1 and TRBJ2-7; 7 nucleotides match TRBD2. The J segment lost 0 bases and the V segment lost 0 bases, leaving 11 bases of the junction unmatched. This CDR3 is built from 18 residues. CDR1 is MGHRA and CDR2 is YSYEKL in the germline V gene. CDR3 protein: CASSQDRGAGSISYEQYF. CDR3 DNA: TGCGCCAGCAGCCAAGATAGAGGAGCGGGGAGTATCTCCTACGAGCAGTACTTC.

V is TRBV5-1 and J is TRBJ2-2; TRBD1 matches 11 bases. The V and J ends lost 4 bases and 5 bases, in that order; junction bases with no gene match: 4. The germline gives CDR1 SGHRS, CDR2 YFSETQ. The CDR3 has 15 amino acids. For the CDR3, the DNA is TGCGCCAGCAGCATCGGGGACAGGGGGACCGGGGAGCTGTTTTTT. It yields the protein CASSIGDRGTGELFF.

The rearrangement links TRBV4-1 to TRBJ2-1; 7 bases map to TRBD1. The CDR3 spans 16 residues. J lost 9 bases, V lost 0 bases, and 11 bases had no gene match. Per germline, CDR1 MGHRA and CDR2 YSYEKL. Here the CDR3 reads CASSQEGPRGSSEQFF. CDR3 DNA: TGCGCCAGCAGCCAAGAGGGTCCCAGGGGGTCAAGTGAGCAGTTCTTC.

The chain joins TRBV5-1 to TRBJ1-1; 8 bases fit TRBD1. The CDR3 sequence is 13 residues long. V dropped 4 bases and J dropped 4; count of bases not matched to a gene: 3. CDR1 is SGHRS and CDR2 is YFSETQ in the germline V gene. The CDR3 DNA reads as TGCGCCAGCAGCGCCGGACAGGGCACTGAAGCTTTCTTT. The encoded protein is CASSAGQGTEAFF.

The J gene is TRBJ1-4, the V gene TRBV5-1; TRBD1 agrees at 8 bases. The CDR3 loop spans 14 amino acids. V shed 7 bases and J 2 bases; nucleotides not matched to a gene: 4. Germline V gene lookup returns CDR1 SGHRS and CDR2 YFSETQ. Written as DNA, the CDR3 is TGCGCCAGCGGCAGACAGGGGACTAATGAAAAACTGTTTTTT. Its translation: CASGRQGTNEKLFF. Full variable domain (outside the CDR3, taken from reference TRBV5-1 and TRBJ1-4): KAGVTQTPRYLIKTRGQQVTLSCSPISGHRSVSWYQQTPGQGLQFLFEYFSETQRNKGNFPGRFSGRQFSNSRSEMNVSTLELGDSALYLCASGRQGTNEKLFFGSGTQLSVL.

The genes are TRBV6-5 and TRBJ2-7; 10 nucleotides align to TRBD1. Germline CDR1 reads MNHEY; CDR2 reads SVGAGI. The CDR3 length is 15 residues. Germline trimming cut 2 bases from V and 3 bases from J; bases unmatched to any gene: 4. This chain's CDR3 is CASSYAGTGVYEQYF. The CDR3 DNA is TGTGCCAGCAGTTACGCGGGGACAGGGGTCTACGAGCAGTACTTC.

CDR3 coding DNA: TGTGCCACCAGCAGCCGGGACAGGTCGAATGAGCAGTTCTTC. Protein: CATSSRDRSNEQFF. This chain joins TRBV15 and TRBJ2-1; 8 positions match TRBD1. The germline V gene encodes CDR1 LNHNV and CDR2 YYDKDF (reference sequence). The length of the CDR3 is 14 residues. With 3 bases clipped from V and 7 bases from J, the junction kept 5 bases outside the gene matches.

The V gene is TRBV19, the J gene TRBJ2-3; 7 bases align to TRBD2. The CDR3 spans 19 residues. V shed 6 bases and J 0 bases; nucleotides not matched to a gene: 18. The germline CDR1 and CDR2 sequences are LNHDA and SQIVND (reference sequence). CDR3 region: CASSPKRGGGSSSTDTQYF. The CDR3 nucleotides are TGTGCCAGTAGCCCAAAACGGGGCGGGGGATCCTCTAGCACAGATACGCAGTATTTT.

This clone was picked up a small number of times. The chain employs TRBV2 and TRBJ2-5; TRBD1 agrees at 7 bases. V lost 4 bases, J lost 2 bases, and 4 bases stayed unmatched. Germline V gives CDR1 SNHLY, CDR2 FYNNEI. This CDR3 spans 14 amino acids. The CDR3 DNA reads as TGTGCCAGCAGTGGACAGGGAATTCAAGAGACCCAGTACTTC. Residues: CASSGQGIQETQYF. Combining the CDR3 with reference TRBV2 and TRBJ2-5 gives the whole variable domain EPEVTQTPSHQVTQMGQEVILRCVPISNHLYFYWYRQILGQKVEFLVSFYNNEISEKSEIFDDQFSVERPDGSNFTLKIRSTKLEDSAMYFCASSGQGIQETQYFGPGTRLLVL.

This rearrangement joins TRBV7-9 to TRBJ2-7; no clear D. From germline, CDR1 is SEHNR and CDR2 FQNEAQ (reference sequence). CDR3 length equals 15 residues. V shed 3 bases and J shed 5 bases, with 17 bases lying between them. DNA of the CDR3: TGTGCCAGCAGCTTTGGGTTGGGCAGTTCGGACGAGCAGTACTTC. Its translation is CASSFGLGSSDEQYF.

The V gene is TRBV27, the J gene TRBJ1-2; D uncertain. CDR3 length: 15 amino acids. V lost 7 bases, J lost 1 base, and 16 bases lay in between. Germline V lookup: CDR1 MNHEY, CDR2 SMNVEV (reference sequence). The DNA of the CDR3 is TGTGCCAGCACCTCACAGCTAAATAATAACTATGGCTACACCTTC. It is translated as CASTSQLNNNYGYTF.

The J gene is TRBJ1-5, the V gene TRBV28; 7 bases align to TRBD1. The CDR3 contains 13 residues. Germline CDR1 reads MDHEN; CDR2 reads SYDVKM. The ends lost 6 bases at V and 11 bases at J; junction bases unmatched: 10. CDR3 sequence (DNA): TGTGCCAGCAGAACCTCCGGGACAGCGTCCCAGCATTTT. It encodes CASRTSGTASQHF.

This sequence joins TRBV28 and TRBJ2-7; D is ambiguous. CDR1 is MDHEN and CDR2 is SYDVKM in the germline V gene. This CDR3 contains 16 residues. V gave up 8 bases and J gave up 0 bases, with 20 bases separating them. The CDR3 region is CASSSWPQENSYEQYF. Written as DNA, the CDR3 is TGTGCCAGCTCCTCCTGGCCCCAGGAAAACTCCTACGAGCAGTACTTC.

This sequence joins TRBV2 and TRBJ2-7; 13 bases match TRBD2. V dropped 6 bases and J dropped 1; count of bases not matched to a gene: 12. Germline CDR1 and CDR2: SNHLY and FYNNEI. The CDR3 is made up of 18 amino acids. The CDR3, as DNA: TGTGCCAGCAGCGCTACTAGCGGGGGGGCCTCGGGTTCCTACGAGCAGTACTTC. Amino acid sequence: CASSATSGGASGSYEQYF.

The chain uses TRBV6-6 and TRBJ1-3; tentatively, D is TRBD1 (5 bases). The CDR3 spans 15 residues. Germline V lookup: CDR1 MNHNY, CDR2 SVGAGI (reference sequence). Trimming took 0 bases from V and 2 from J, leaving 8 bases between them. The CDR3 here is CASSYSAGPGNTIYF. As DNA, the CDR3 is TGTGCCAGCAGTTACTCGGCGGGACCTGGAAACACCATATATTTT.

V and J are TRBV19 and TRBJ2-6, with TRBD1 matching 7 bases. From germline, CDR1 is LNHDA and CDR2 SQIVND (reference sequence). V shed 4 bases and J 1 base; nucleotides not matched to a gene: 10. The CDR3 length is 18 residues. The CDR3 DNA follows: TGTGCCAGTAGTAGTAGGGACAGACGAGCTTCTGGGGCCAACGTCCTGACTTTC. The encoded protein is CASSSRDRRASGANVLTF.

The rearrangement links TRBV9 to TRBJ2-1; a possible D gene is TRBD2 (6 bases). CDR1 is SGDLS and CDR2 is YYNGEE in the germline V gene. V lost 0 bases, J lost 3 bases, and 10 bases lay in between. The CDR3 extends over 15 amino acids. CDR3 loop: CASSVAQGGYNEQFF. CDR3 sequence (DNA): TGTGCCAGCAGCGTAGCCCAGGGAGGCTACAATGAGCAGTTCTTC. The complete variable domain, with remaining parts taken from reference TRBV9 and TRBJ2-1, reads DSGVTQTPKHLITATGQRVTLRCSPRSGDLSVYWYQQSLDQGLQFLIQYYNGEERAKGNILERFSAQQFPDLHSELNLSSLELGDSALYFCASSVAQGGYNEQFFGPGTRLTVL.

The chain uses TRBV2 and TRBJ2-5; maybe TRBD1 (5 bases). The CDR3 spans 13 residues. CDR1 and CDR2 from the germline V gene are SNHLY and FYNNEI. Trimming stripped 7 bases from V and 2 bases from J, with 11 bases between. The chain's CDR3 is CASNRGTQETQYF. The CDR3 coding sequence is TGTGCCAGCAATAGGGGTACACAAGAGACCCAGTACTTC.

J is TRBJ2-3 and V is TRBV4-1; D is uncertain. CDR3 size: 12 residues. Germline CDR1 and CDR2: MGHRA and YSYEKL. Trimming pared 3 bases from V and 4 bases from J, leaving 5 bases between. CDR3 region: CASSHHSDTQYF. The CDR3 DNA reads as TGCGCCAGCAGCCATCATTCAGATACGCAGTATTTT.

This chain connects TRBV29-1 to TRBJ2-2; possible D gene TRBD2, 6 bases. The V and J ends lost 7 bases and 4 bases respectively, with 16 bases between them. This CDR3 region has 14 residues. Germline V gene sequence: CDR1 SQVTM, CDR2 ANQGSEA. In DNA form, the CDR3 reads TGCAGCGGGGGCTTGGAGGGGTCCACCGGGGAGCTGTTTTTT. Translating it yields CSGGLEGSTGELFF.